Described below is a single T cell receptor (beta chain) sequence and its context. No antigen is known for it. Per-nucleotide qualities are absent, and no much larger clonotype sits a single base away. Instrument used: Illumina HiSeq 1500. TCRdb redid the processing of the public reads, applying fastp at Q25 and MiXCR, and retained in-frame beta chains. Rows with one shared CDR3 protein collapse into an entry with the most common genes and DNA. This sample gives some 150,000 distinct CDR3 sequences in total; about a quarter of them show up just once. The ten most abundant clones make up roughly 9.8% of the sample. The sample comes from a study of T cell repertoires in cytomegalovirus infection (dated by TCRdb to about 2019). General notes on the study: The HLA type of each donor mattered for the analysis, because public TCR beta signatures pointed to carriage of CMV infection along with the matching HLA type. The study at large found these results: Cumulative frequency of public TCR beta family members discriminated carriers of CMV infection plus the relevant HLA type in this cohort and an independent approximately 340-donor cohort. The ex vivo response was dominated by HLA-C-restricted CMV-specific TCR beta clonotypes, and the single most frequent clonotype in two of eight donors was supplied by these HLA-C-restricted clonotypes.

Reading the germline V gene gives CDR1 KGHDR and CDR2 SFDVKD. From the cysteine up to the phenylalanine, the CDR3 has a length of 14 residues. The read is trimmed to its CDR3 DNA, 42 bases read in frame from base 1. The trim is 3 bases for V and 8 bases for J, with a gap of 13 bases between the germline ends. The specimen was PBMCs. This TCR was recovered from a human donor in good health (CMV status not recorded). Some clones in this sample may be carry-over from other donors' samples. The V and J segments used are TRBV24-1 and TRBJ2-1; 7 matching bases give a weak D call of TRBD2. CDR3 region: CATSDGGAVHEQFF. The bases read TGTGCCACCAGTGATGGGGGGGCAGTCCATGAGCAGTTCTTC.